This T cell receptor beta chain was profiled in a study of immune evolution from preneoplasia to lung adenocarcinoma. Profiling relied on immunoSEQ multiplex PCR, and the TCRdb table lists in-frame clones only, not all of them. Seen here are about 5,500 clones, around four fifths observed once, and the top ten hold about 3.9%. Patient tissue came from resections in Japan or China, 2014–2017. H&E slides confirmed each diagnosis, reviewed by two pathologists independently. The CDR3 runs to 12 residues. Germline V lookup: CDR1 WSHSY, CDR2 SAAADI. The ends were cut back, 4 bases at V and 8 bases at J, with 11 bases in the middle.

The receptor was isolated from a person between 70 and 80 years old with lung adenocarcinoma. The chain couples TRBV10-2 to TRBJ1-2; D remains unclear. Sequenced: FFPE adjacent normal lung tissue. The CDR3 sequence is CASSGSAWGYTF. For the CDR3, the DNA is TGCGCCAGCAGTGGCTCCGCGTGGGGCTACACCTTC.